The clone carrying this T cell receptor beta chain was observed many times. The antigen is undetermined. CDR1 is SGHVS and CDR2 is FQNEAQ in the germline V gene. CDR3 length: 18 amino acids. Trimming took 4 bases from V and 5 from J; bases not matched to a gene: 17. From the reads, TCRdb called clonotypes with MiXCR, one entry per CDR3 protein. The table has 300,000 or so distinct CDR3 sequences, 25% seen once. This sample is drawn from a study of T cell repertoires in cytomegalovirus infection. Study overall: Indications came from public TCR beta signatures; they pointed to CMV infection and to a matching HLA type. Study conclusions and caveats: Clonotypes of TCR beta that were HLA-C-restricted and CMV-specific dominated the ex vivo response. Summed public TCR beta family frequency identified CMV carriers bearing the relevant HLA.

The chain uses TRBV7-8 and TRBJ2-7, with 10 nucleotides matching TRBD2. This sequence originates from a human donor in good health (CMV status not recorded). Some clones in this sample may be carry-over from other donors' samples. The sample was PBMCs. CDR3 sequence reads: CASSSKTLVAGGYHEQYF. The CDR3 DNA reads as TGTGCCAGCAGCTCAAAGACTCTGGTAGCGGGAGGTTACCACGAGCAGTACTTC. Combining the CDR3 with reference TRBV7-8 and TRBJ2-7 gives the whole variable domain GAGVSQSPRYKVAKRGQDVALRCDPISGHVSLFWYQQALGQGPEFLTYFQNEAQLDKSGLPSDRFFAERPEGSVSTLKIQRTQQEDSAVYLCASSSKTLVAGGYHEQYFGPGTRLTVT.